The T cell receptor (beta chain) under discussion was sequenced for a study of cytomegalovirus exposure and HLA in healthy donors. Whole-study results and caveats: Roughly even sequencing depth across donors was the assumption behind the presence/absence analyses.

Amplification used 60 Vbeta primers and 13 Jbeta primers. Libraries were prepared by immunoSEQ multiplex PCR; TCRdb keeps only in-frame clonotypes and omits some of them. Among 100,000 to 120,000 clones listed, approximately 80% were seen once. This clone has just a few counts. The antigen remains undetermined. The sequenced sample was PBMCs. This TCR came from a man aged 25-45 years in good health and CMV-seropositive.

CDR3 in amino acids: CASSDTGSGNSPLHF. CDR3 sequence (DNA): TGTGCCAGCAGTGATACAGGGTCGGGAAATTCACCCCTCCACTTT. The rearrangement links TRBV25-1 to TRBJ1-6, with D possibly matching TRBD1 (6 bases). The CDR3 runs 15 residues. From germline, CDR1 is MGHDK and CDR2 SYGVNS. V shed 3 bases and J shed 7 bases, with 13 bases lying between them.